This TCR beta chain was recorded in a study of T cell changes during pregnancy in multiple sclerosis. The CDR3 spans 15 residues. Trimming took 4 bases from V and 8 from J; bases not matched to a gene: 9. CDR1 and CDR2 from the germline V gene are SGHRS and YFSETQ. Sequencing was performed with immunoSEQ multiplex PCR; in TCRdb, only in-frame clones are kept and a portion is missing. The sample has around 120,000 clones, about nine tenths seen once. V and J are TRBV5-1 and TRBJ2-1; 10 bases fit TRBD1. Material: peripheral blood, obtained after pregnancy. This TCR was recovered from a female donor with multiple sclerosis, enrolled in a pregnancy study. The CDR3 nucleotides are TGCGCCAGCAGCAATCGGACAGGGGGGACAGATGAGCAGTTCTTC. It translates to CASSNRTGGTDEQFF.